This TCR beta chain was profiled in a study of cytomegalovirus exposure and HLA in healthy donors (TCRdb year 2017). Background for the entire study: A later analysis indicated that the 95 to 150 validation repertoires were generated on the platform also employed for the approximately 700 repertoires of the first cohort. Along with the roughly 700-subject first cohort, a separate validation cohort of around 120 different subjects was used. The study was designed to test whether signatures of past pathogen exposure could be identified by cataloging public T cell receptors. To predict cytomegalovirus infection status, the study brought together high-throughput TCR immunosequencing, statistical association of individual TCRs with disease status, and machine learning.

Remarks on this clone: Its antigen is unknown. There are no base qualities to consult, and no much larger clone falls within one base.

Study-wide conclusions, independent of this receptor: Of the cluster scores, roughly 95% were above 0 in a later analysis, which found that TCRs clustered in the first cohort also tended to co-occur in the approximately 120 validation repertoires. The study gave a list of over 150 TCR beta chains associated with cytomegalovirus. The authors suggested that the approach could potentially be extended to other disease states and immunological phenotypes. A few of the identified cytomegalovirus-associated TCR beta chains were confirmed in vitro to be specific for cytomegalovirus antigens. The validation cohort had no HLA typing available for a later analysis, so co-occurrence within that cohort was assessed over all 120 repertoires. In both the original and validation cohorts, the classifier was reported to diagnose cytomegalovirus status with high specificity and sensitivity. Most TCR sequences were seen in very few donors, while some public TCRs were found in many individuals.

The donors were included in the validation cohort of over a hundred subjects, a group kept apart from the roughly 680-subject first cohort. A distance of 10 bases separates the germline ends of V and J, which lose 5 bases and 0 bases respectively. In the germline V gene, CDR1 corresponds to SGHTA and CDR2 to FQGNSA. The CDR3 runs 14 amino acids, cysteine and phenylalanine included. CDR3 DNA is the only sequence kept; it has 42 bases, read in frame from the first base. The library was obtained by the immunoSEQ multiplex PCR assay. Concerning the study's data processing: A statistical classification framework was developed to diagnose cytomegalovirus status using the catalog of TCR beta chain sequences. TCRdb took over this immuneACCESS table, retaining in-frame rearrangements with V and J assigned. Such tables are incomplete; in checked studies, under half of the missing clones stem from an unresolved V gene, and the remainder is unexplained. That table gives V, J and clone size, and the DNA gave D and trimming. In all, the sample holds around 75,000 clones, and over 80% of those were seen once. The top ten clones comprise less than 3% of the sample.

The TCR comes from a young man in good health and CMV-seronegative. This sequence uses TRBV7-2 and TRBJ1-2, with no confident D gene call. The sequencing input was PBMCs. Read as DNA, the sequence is TGTGCCAGCAGCGCGTTTGTGTCTAACTATGGCTACACCTTC. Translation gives CASSAFVSNYGYTF.